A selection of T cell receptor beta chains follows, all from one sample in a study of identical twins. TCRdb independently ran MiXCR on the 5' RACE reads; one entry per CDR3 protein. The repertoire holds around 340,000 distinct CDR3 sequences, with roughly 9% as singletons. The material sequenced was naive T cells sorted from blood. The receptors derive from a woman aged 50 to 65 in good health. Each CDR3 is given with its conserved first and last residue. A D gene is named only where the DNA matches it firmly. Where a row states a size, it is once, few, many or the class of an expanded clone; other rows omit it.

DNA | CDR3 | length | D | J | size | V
TGTGCCAGCAGACAGGGAGGAGTCTCACCCCTCCACTTT | CASRQGGVSPLHF | 13 | NA | TRBJ1-6 | many | TRBV25-1
TGCAGTGCCACGGACGGTAGCAATCAGCCCCAGCATTTT | CSATDGSNQPQHF | 13 | NA | TRBJ1-5 | few | TRBV20-1
TGTGCCAGCAGTTACTCTCCCCCGACCAACAATGAGCAGTTCTTC | CASSYSPPTNNEQFF | 15 | NA | TRBJ2-1 | few | TRBV6-2/TRBV6-3
TGTGCCAGCTCACCAGGAACAGGGCCCAGCTCTGGGGCCAACGTCCTGACTTTC | CASSPGTGPSSGANVLTF | 18 | NA | TRBJ2-6 | few | TRBV18
TGTGCCAGCAGCCGCGACGAAAGCACAGATACGCAGTATTTT | CASSRDESTDTQYF | 14 | NA | TRBJ2-3 | few | TRBV21-1
TGCAGTGCTAGAGATCGGCGGGAGGGCCCCACAGATACGCAGTATTTT | CSARDRREGPTDTQYF | 16 | TRBD2 | TRBJ2-3 | few | TRBV20-1
TGCAGTGCTCTTACAGGGGGGAGCTATAATTCACCCCTCCACTTT | CSALTGGSYNSPLHF | 15 | TRBD1 | TRBJ1-6 | many | TRBV20-1
TGTGCCAGCAGTTGGGACAGGGCAGGGGAGACCCAGTACTTC | CASSWDRAGETQYF | 14 | TRBD1 | TRBJ2-5 | few | TRBV27
TGCAGTGCTAGACACATTAGCGGGAGGAGATGGGACAATGAGCAGTTCTTC | CSARHISGRRWDNEQFF | 17 | TRBD2 | TRBJ2-1 | NA | TRBV20-1
TGCGCCAGCGCCTCTGGGACAGCTCCTAATGAAAAACTGTTTTTT | CASASGTAPNEKLFF | 15 | TRBD1 | TRBJ1-4 | many | TRBV5-1
TGTGCCAGCAGCCTTCCGGGACAGGGACCCTACGAGCAGTACTTC | CASSLPGQGPYEQYF | 15 | TRBD1 | TRBJ2-7 | many | TRBV4-2
TGTGCCAGCAGTGACTCAATGGGGTTGGGGTTCGCTGGCTACACCTTC | CASSDSMGLGFAGYTF | 16 | NA | TRBJ1-2 | many | TRBV6-4
TGCAGCGTTGATCGGACCAACTATGGCTACACCTTC | CSVDRTNYGYTF | 12 | NA | TRBJ1-2 | few | TRBV29-1
TGTGCCAGCAGCTCCCTAGCGGGAGCGGGGAAGCTGTTTTTT | CASSSLAGAGKLFF | 14 | TRBD2 | TRBJ2-2 | NA | TRBV7-2
TGCGCCAGCAGCCAAGCTTCTCGTACTCGGCGGTTCTTC | CASSQASRTRRFF | 13 | NA | TRBJ2-1 | NA | TRBV4-1
TGTGCCAGCAGCCAAGTAACGAACAACGGGGGCTACACCTTC | CASSQVTNNGGYTF | 14 | NA | TRBJ1-2 | NA | TRBV3-1
TGCGCCAGCAGCTTCTGGCGGGAGGTTATGTCAGATACGCAGTATTTT | CASSFWREVMSDTQYF | 16 | TRBD2 | TRBJ2-3 | few | TRBV5-1
TGTGCCTGGAGCAATCCGGAGGCTTTCTTT | CAWSNPEAFF | 10 | NA | TRBJ1-1 | many | TRBV30
TGCGCCAGCGGCTACAGGGATGGAGATACGCAGTATTTT | CASGYRDGDTQYF | 13 | NA | TRBJ2-3 | many | TRBV5-1
TGTGCCAGCAGCGACTCCCCCGAGGCAGGGTTTTTCGAGCAGTACTTC | CASSDSPEAGFFEQYF | 16 | NA | TRBJ2-7 | few | TRBV9
TGCGCCAGCAGCTTGTCTGTGGTGGGCGAGACCCAGTACTTC | CASSLSVVGETQYF | 14 | NA | TRBJ2-5 | few | TRBV5-1
TGCAGCGTGTCCCCCAGGGGCTCAAACACCGGGGAGCTGTTTTTT | CSVSPRGSNTGELFF | 15 | NA | TRBJ2-2 | many | TRBV29-1
TGTGCCAGCAGCCACAAGTGGGAGATTAGGGCCCCCCAAGAGACCCAGTACTTC | CASSHKWEIRAPQETQYF | 18 | NA | TRBJ2-5 | NA | TRBV4-2
TGTGCCAGCAGTTTTCGCGAGAACGGGGAGCTGTTTTTT | CASSFRENGELFF | 13 | NA | TRBJ2-2 | NA | TRBV12-3/TRBV12-4
TGTGCCAGCAGCTTTGGACAGGGGAGTAGAGAGACCCAGTACTTC | CASSFGQGSRETQYF | 15 | TRBD1 | TRBJ2-5 | few | TRBV7-9
TGTGCCAGTAGTTCTGTAGGGAATCAGCCCCAGCATTTT | CASSSVGNQPQHF | 13 | NA | TRBJ1-5 | few | TRBV19
TGTGCCACCAGTGACCAGGGACAGGGGGAAGGAAAACTGTTTTTT | CATSDQGQGEGKLFF | 15 | TRBD1 | TRBJ1-4 | NA | TRBV24-1
TGTGCCAGCAGCCAAGCTAGCGGAGTCTACAATGAGCAGTTCTTC | CASSQASGVYNEQFF | 15 | TRBD2 | TRBJ2-1 | NA | TRBV3-1
TGCGCCAGCAGCTTGAGGCTAGCGGGAGGGCCTTCCTACAATGAGCAGTTCTTC | CASSLRLAGGPSYNEQFF | 18 | TRBD2 | TRBJ2-1 | NA | TRBV5-1
TGTGCCAGCAGTGAAGCGCAGCACTTATCAGATACGCAGTATTTT | CASSEAQHLSDTQYF | 15 | NA | TRBJ2-3 | NA | TRBV2
TGTGCCATCGGGCCGGGATCTAATGAAAAACTGTTTTTT | CAIGPGSNEKLFF | 13 | NA | TRBJ1-4 | NA | TRBV10-3
TGCGCCAGCAGCCTTATACTGGAGGGGAGGCAGACCCAGTACTTC | CASSLILEGRQTQYF | 15 | NA | TRBJ2-5 | many | TRBV4-1
TGTGCCAGTCAGGGGGCCACCAGGAACACTGAAGCTTTCTTT | CASQGATRNTEAFF | 14 | TRBD1 | TRBJ1-1 | few | TRBV7-9
TGCAGCGTTAGAGGCGGGGTAGATACGCAGTATTTT | CSVRGGVDTQYF | 12 | NA | TRBJ2-3 | few | TRBV29-1
TGCGCCAGCAGCCCCGACGGAGATCAGCCCCAGCATTTT | CASSPDGDQPQHF | 13 | NA | TRBJ1-5 | few | TRBV5-1
TGTGCCAGCAGCGCACCTAAGGGGCTAAACGAGCAGTTCTTC | CASSAPKGLNEQFF | 14 | NA | TRBJ2-1 | NA | TRBV5-6
TGTGCCAGCAGCCCCCCCTGGCAGGGGGCAGTATATGGCTACACCTTC | CASSPPWQGAVYGYTF | 16 | TRBD1 | TRBJ1-2 | NA | TRBV3-1
TGTGCCAGCAGCCGGGGGTTCAGCGCCGAGTTCAATGAGCAGTTCTTC | CASSRGFSAEFNEQFF | 16 | NA | TRBJ2-1 | few | TRBV7-9
TGTGCCAGCAGCCGTCCCCGGACTAGCGGGACAATGTGGAATGAGCAGTTCTTC | CASSRPRTSGTMWNEQFF | 18 | TRBD2 | TRBJ2-1 | NA | TRBV14
TGTGCCAGCAGAGGGACAGACCCCAAGGGGTCCTACAATGAGCAGTTCTTC | CASRGTDPKGSYNEQFF | 17 | TRBD1 | TRBJ2-1 | many | TRBV12-3/TRBV12-4